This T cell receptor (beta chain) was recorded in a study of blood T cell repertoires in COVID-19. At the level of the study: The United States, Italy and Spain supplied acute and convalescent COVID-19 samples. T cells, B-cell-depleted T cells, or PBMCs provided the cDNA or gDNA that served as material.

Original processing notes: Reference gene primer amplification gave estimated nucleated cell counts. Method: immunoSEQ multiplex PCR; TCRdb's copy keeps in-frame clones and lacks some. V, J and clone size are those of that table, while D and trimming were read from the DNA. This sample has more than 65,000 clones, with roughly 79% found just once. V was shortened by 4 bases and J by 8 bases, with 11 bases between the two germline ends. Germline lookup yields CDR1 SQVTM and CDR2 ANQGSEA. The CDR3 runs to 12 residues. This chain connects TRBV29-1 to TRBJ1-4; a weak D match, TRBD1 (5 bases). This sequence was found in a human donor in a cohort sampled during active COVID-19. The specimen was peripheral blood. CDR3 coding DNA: TGCAGCGTTGCGGGGGTTGGGGAAAAACTGTTTTTT. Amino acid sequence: CSVAGVGEKLFF.